The T cell receptor beta chain described here comes from a study of blood T cell repertoires in COVID-19. In the study overall: Researchers got acute and convalescent COVID-19 samples from the United States, Italy and Spain. The cDNA or gDNA used as material had been derived from T cells, B-cell-depleted T cells, or PBMCs.

Original data processing: Estimates of nucleated cell counts were drawn from the amplification of reference gene primers. The table came from immunoSEQ multiplex PCR; TCRdb's copy has only in-frame clones and leaves some out. V and J calls and clone size come straight from that table; D and trimming were deduced from the DNA. The data hold tens of thousands of clones, with about 70% observed a single time. This clone was picked up a small number of times. V shed 1 base and J shed 1 base, with 5 bases lying between them. The CDR3 has 14 amino acids. The V gene's germline CDR1 is SGHRS and CDR2 YFSETQ. The genes are TRBV5-1 and TRBJ2-2, with D hard to call. The sequence was collected from a man aged 70-80 years with active or convalescent COVID-19. Sequencing was done on a sample of peripheral blood. In DNA, the CDR3 is TGCGCCAGCAGCTTGAAGCAGAACACCGGGGAGCTGTTTTTT. Its translation: CASSLKQNTGELFF.